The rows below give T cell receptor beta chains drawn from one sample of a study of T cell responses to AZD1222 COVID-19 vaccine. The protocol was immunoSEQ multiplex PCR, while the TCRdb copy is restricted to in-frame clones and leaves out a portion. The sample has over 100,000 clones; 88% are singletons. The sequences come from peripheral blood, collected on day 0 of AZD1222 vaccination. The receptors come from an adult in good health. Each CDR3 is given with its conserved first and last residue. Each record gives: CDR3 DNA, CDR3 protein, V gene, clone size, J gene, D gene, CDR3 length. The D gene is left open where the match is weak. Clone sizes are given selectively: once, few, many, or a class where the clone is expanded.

TGTGCCAGCTCACCCCAGACAGGGTCTTACTATGGCTACACCTTC CASSPQTGSYYGYTF TRBV18 NA TRBJ1-2 TRBD1 15
TGTGCCAGCAGTTTATCGGAAGAGAGATCCCATGGCTACACCTTC CASSLSEERSHGYTF TRBV27 NA TRBJ1-2 NA 15
TGTGCCAGCAGTGCCGGACTAGCGGGCTTATCGTCAGATACGCAGTATTTT CASSAGLAGLSSDTQYF TRBV25-1 NA TRBJ2-3 TRBD2 17
TGCGCCAGCAGCCCAACAGGGGCGGGACAGCCCCAGCATTTT CASSPTGAGQPQHF TRBV5-1 NA TRBJ1-5 TRBD1 14
TGCGCCAGCAGCCAACTTCTACAAGAGACCCAGTACTTC CASSQLLQETQYF TRBV4-3 NA TRBJ2-5 NA 13
TGTGCCACCAGCAGAGAGACAGGGATGCGGAGTTCACCCCTCCACTTT CATSRETGMRSSPLHF TRBV15 NA TRBJ1-6 TRBD1 16
TGTGCCAGCAGCTCCCCCGGGACAGGGGAAGGCTACACCTTC CASSSPGTGEGYTF TRBV11-2 NA TRBJ1-2 TRBD1 14
TGTGCCAGCAGCCCCCAGGACAGGGTCCACGAGCAGTACTTC CASSPQDRVHEQYF TRBV7-8 NA TRBJ2-7 TRBD1 14
TGTGCCAGCAGTTTGGTTCTACTTGAGCAGTTCTTC CASSLVLLEQFF TRBV12-3/TRBV12-4 few TRBJ2-1 NA 12
TGTGCCAGTAGTGGGCAGGCCCGGCGCTCTGGGGCCAACGTCCCGACTTTC CASSGQARRSGANVPTF TRBV19 NA TRBJ2-6 NA 17
TGTGCCAGCAGCCTGGAGGCAGGGCCGAACACTGAAGCTTTCTTT CASSLEAGPNTEAFF TRBV7-3 NA TRBJ1-1 NA 15
TGTGCCAGCAGTGAATATAAGGGGGCGGGCTATGGCTACACCTTC CASSEYKGAGYGYTF TRBV25-1 NA TRBJ1-2 TRBD1 15
TGTGCCAGCAGTCCCCGACAGATCTATGGCTACACCTTC CASSPRQIYGYTF TRBV12-3/TRBV12-4 NA TRBJ1-2 NA 13
TGTGCCAGCAGTTCGACTAGCGGAACCATCACCCAGTACTTC CASSSTSGTITQYF TRBV27 few TRBJ2-5 TRBD2 14
TGCGCCAGCAGCCACCGGACTGTCTTCGAAGAGCAGTACTTC CASSHRTVFEEQYF TRBV5-1 NA TRBJ2-7 NA 14
TGTGCCAGCAGTGTGATGAGCTGGGGTGAAAAACTGTTTTTT CASSVMSWGEKLFF TRBV2 NA TRBJ1-4 NA 14
TGTGCCAGCAGTCGAGTGTTGAACACTGAAGCTTTCTTT CASSRVLNTEAFF TRBV28 once TRBJ1-1 NA 13
TGCGCCAGCAGCTTGGCGGGGGACAGGGTCTACACCTTC CASSLAGDRVYTF TRBV5-1 NA TRBJ1-2 TRBD1 13
TGTGCCAGCAGTCATTACGGGGGTCAGCCCCAGCATTTT CASSHYGGQPQHF TRBV7-9 NA TRBJ1-5 NA 13
TGTGCCAGCAGTGAACTAGGGGGCACGAACTATGGCTACACCTTC CASSELGGTNYGYTF TRBV6-1 NA TRBJ1-2 TRBD1 15
TGCGCCAGCAGCACGGGACTAGCGACCACAGATACGCAGTATTTT CASSTGLATTDTQYF TRBV5-1 NA TRBJ2-3 TRBD2 15
TGCGCCAGCAGCCCAGGTAGCGGGTGGGGAGAGACCCAGTACTTC CASSPGSGWGETQYF TRBV4-1 NA TRBJ2-5 TRBD2 15
TGTGCCAGCAGCTTGGGGCAGATCAATGAAAAACTGTTTTTT CASSLGQINEKLFF TRBV9 NA TRBJ1-4 NA 14
TGCGCCAGCAGCCCGGGACTAGCGGGAGGGGTACAAGAGACCCAGTACTTC CASSPGLAGGVQETQYF TRBV5-1 NA TRBJ2-5 TRBD2 17
TGTGCCAGCAGTGAAGCGACGAGACAGGGGCGATCACCCCTCCACTTT CASSEATRQGRSPLHF TRBV6-1 NA TRBJ1-6 TRBD1 16
TGCAGTGCTAGTGGCTTAACCGGGACTGCGTACGAGCAGTACTTC CSASGLTGTAYEQYF TRBV20-1 few TRBJ2-7 NA 15
TGTGCCACTAAAGGGGCCCTAGTTTCACCCCTCCACTTT CATKGALVSPLHF TRBV12-3/TRBV12-4 NA TRBJ1-6 NA 13
TGTGCCAGTAGTATAGAGGGGGGTTCGAGCACCGGGGAGCTGTTTTTT CASSIEGGSSTGELFF TRBV19 NA TRBJ2-2 NA 16
TGTGCCAGCAGTTACTCGAAGGGGTGGGCGGACTACGAGCAGTACTTC CASSYSKGWADYEQYF TRBV6-2/TRBV6-3 NA TRBJ2-7 NA 16
TGTGCCAGCAGCTCGGGGGGAACGGGCCCTCAGCCCCAGCATTTT CASSSGGTGPQPQHF TRBV7-2 NA TRBJ1-5 NA 15
TGTGCCAGCAGTGGGCGAGGGAAATCCAATGAGCAGTTCTTC CASSGRGKSNEQFF TRBV2 NA TRBJ2-1 NA 14
TGCGCCAGCAGTGACGGCTGGGAGCAGTACTTC CASSDGWEQYF TRBV10-1 NA TRBJ2-7 NA 11
TGTGCCAGCAGTGAAGGGTCGACTGGAAACACCATATATTTT CASSEGSTGNTIYF TRBV2 NA TRBJ1-3 NA 14
TGTGCCAGCAGCTTTAGCGGGACGGATACGCAGTATTTT CASSFSGTDTQYF TRBV7-2 NA TRBJ2-3 TRBD2 13
TGTGCCAGCAGTGAAGAGGCGGCCATGAACACTGAAGCTTTCTTT CASSEEAAMNTEAFF TRBV6-1 once TRBJ1-1 NA 15
TGTGCCAGCAGATCCGGGGTTCAAGATACGCAGTATTTT CASRSGVQDTQYF TRBV3-1/TRBV3-2 NA TRBJ2-3 NA 13
TGTGCCAGCAGCGAGGGGGTCACTGAAGCTTTCTTT CASSEGVTEAFF TRBV14 NA TRBJ1-1 NA 12
TGTGCCAGCAGCTTACCGGGACTAGGGGCCTACGAGCAGTACTTC CASSLPGLGAYEQYF TRBV7-8 NA TRBJ2-7 TRBD2 15
TGTGCCAGCAGCTTAGTGGCCGGAAATGAGCAGTTCTTC CASSLVAGNEQFF TRBV7-2 once TRBJ2-1 NA 13
TGTGCCAGCAGTCCAAGGGGTTATGGCTACACCTTC CASSPRGYGYTF TRBV6-5 NA TRBJ1-2 NA 12
TGTGCCAGCAAGGAGGACCTGAACACTGAAGCTTTCTTT CASKEDLNTEAFF TRBV6-5 NA TRBJ1-1 NA 13
TGTGCCACCAGTGCTGTTACGGGAATGAGAGTGGAGACCCAGTACTTC CATSAVTGMRVETQYF TRBV24-1 once TRBJ2-5 NA 16